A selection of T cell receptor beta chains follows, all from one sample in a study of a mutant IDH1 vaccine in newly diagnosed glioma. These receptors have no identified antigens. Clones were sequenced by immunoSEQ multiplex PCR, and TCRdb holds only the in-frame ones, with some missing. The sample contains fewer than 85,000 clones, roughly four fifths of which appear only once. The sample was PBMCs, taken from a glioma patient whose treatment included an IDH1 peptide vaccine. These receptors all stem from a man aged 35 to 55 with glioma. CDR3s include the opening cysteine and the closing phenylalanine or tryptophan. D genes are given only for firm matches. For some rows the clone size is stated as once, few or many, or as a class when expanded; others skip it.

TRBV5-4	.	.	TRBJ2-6	TGTGCCAGCAGCTTAGGAGGTCCCAACGTCCTGACTTTC	CASSLGGPNVLTF
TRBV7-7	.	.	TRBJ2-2	TGTGCCCTTCGGGACGGCCCGAACACCGGGGAGCTGTTTTTT	CALRDGPNTGELFF
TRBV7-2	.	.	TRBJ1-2	TGTGCCAGCAGCTTAGCCGGTGGGAGTAACTATGGCTACACCTTC	CASSLAGGSNYGYTF
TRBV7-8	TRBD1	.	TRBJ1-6	TGTGCCAGCAGCGGGACAGGGAACTCACCCCTCCACTTT	CASSGTGNSPLHF
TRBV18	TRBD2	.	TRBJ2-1	TGTGCCAGCTCGTCCGGGACTACCCCCGGGAATGAGCAGTTCTTC	CASSSGTTPGNEQFF
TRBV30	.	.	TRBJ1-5	TGTGCCTGGAACGGGGGGGCAAGCAATCAGCCCCAGCATTTT	CAWNGGASNQPQHF
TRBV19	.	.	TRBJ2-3	TGTGCCAGTAGTATTGCTTCTTCCAGGGCAGCAGATACGCAGTATTTT	CASSIASSRAADTQYF
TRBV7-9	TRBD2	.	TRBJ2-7	TGTGCCAGCAGCCCATGGGGGGGGACGGGCTCCTACGAGCAGTACTTC	CASSPWGGTGSYEQYF
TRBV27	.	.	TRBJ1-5	TGTGCCGCAGCGCATAGAAGCAATCAGCCCCAGCATTTT	CAAAHRSNQPQHF
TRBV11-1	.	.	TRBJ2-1	TGTGCCAGCAGCTCATCCCTTTCCAATGAGCAGTTCTTC	CASSSSLSNEQFF
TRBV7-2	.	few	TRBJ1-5	TGTGCCAGCAGCTTAATGTCGGATCAGCCCCAGCATTTT	CASSLMSDQPQHF
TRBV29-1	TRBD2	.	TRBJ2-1	TGCAGCGTTGAAGTCGGGAGGGCTTCTCAGTTCTTC	CSVEVGRASQFF
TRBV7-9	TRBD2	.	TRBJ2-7	TGTGCCAGCAGCTCCCCCGGGGGGGGTTATAACGAGCAGTACTTC	CASSSPGGGYNEQYF
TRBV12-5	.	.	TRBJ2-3	TGTGCTAGTGGTTTTCTGGGACCTAGCACAGATACGCAGTATTTT	CASGFLGPSTDTQYF
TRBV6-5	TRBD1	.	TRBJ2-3	TGTGCCAGCCGCCCTACAGGGGGGATAGATACGCAGTATTTT	CASRPTGGIDTQYF
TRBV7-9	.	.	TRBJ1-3	TGTGCCAGCAGCTTAGGTGCCACGGGGGGAAACTCTGGAAACACCATATATTTT	CASSLGATGGNSGNTIYF
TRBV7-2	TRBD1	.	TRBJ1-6	TGTGCCAGCAGCTTATCGACAGGGGGCAATTCACCCCTCCACTTT	CASSLSTGGNSPLHF
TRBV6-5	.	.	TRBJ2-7	TGTGCCAGCAGACCTATGGACTGGGGCTCCTACGAGCAGTACTTC	CASRPMDWGSYEQYF
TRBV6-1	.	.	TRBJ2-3	TGTGCCAGCAGTGAGACCCCTGAGGGAGTTACGCAGTATTTT	CASSETPEGVTQYF
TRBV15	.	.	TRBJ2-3	TGTGCCACCAGCAGAGGATCGGCAGATACGCAGTATTTT	CATSRGSADTQYF
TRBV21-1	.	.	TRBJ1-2	TGTGCCAGCAGCAAAGAAGGGCAGGGGTCACATTATAACTATGGCTACACCTTC	CASSKEGQGSHYNYGYTF
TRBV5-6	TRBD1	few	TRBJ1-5	TGTGCCAGCAGCGACAGGGCGGATCAGCCCCAGCATTTT	CASSDRADQPQHF
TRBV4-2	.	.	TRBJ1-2	TGTGCCAGCAGCCCAGGGCGAACTAACTATGGCTACACCTTC	CASSPGRTNYGYTF
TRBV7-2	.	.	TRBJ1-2	TGTGCCAGCAGCTTAAGGGCCAGCTACTATGGCTACACCTTC	CASSLRASYYGYTF
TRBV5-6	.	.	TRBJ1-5	TGTGCCAGCAGCCAATATAAGCAAATTAATCAGCCCCAGCATTTT	CASSQYKQINQPQHF
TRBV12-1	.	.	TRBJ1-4	TGTGCCAGCAGCTTGAGACAGGGCTGTGAAAAACTGTTTTTT	CASSLRQGCEKLFF